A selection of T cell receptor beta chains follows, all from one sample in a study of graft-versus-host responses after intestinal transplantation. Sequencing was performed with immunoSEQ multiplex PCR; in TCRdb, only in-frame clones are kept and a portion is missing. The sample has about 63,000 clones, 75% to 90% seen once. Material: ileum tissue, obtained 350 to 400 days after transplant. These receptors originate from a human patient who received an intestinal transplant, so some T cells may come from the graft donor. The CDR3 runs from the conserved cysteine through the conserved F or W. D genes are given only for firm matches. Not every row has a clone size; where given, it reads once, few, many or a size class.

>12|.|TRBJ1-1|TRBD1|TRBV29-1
CSVEKNDRGAFF
TGCAGCGTTGAAAAGAACGACAGGGGGGCTTTCTTT
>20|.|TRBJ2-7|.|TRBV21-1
CASSKGGNRLAGAQRYEQYF
TGTGCCAGCAGCAAAGGGGGGAACAGACTAGCGGGAGCACAACGCTACGAGCAGTACTTC
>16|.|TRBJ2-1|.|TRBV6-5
CASSYSGWGRYNEQFF
TGTGCCAGCAGTTACTCGGGTTGGGGCAGATACAATGAGCAGTTCTTC
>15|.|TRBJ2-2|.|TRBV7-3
CASSQEGWDTGELFF
TGTGCCAGCAGTCAAGAGGGTTGGGACACCGGGGAGCTGTTTTTT
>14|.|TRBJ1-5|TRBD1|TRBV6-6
CASSRTGSNQPQHF
TGTGCCAGCAGTAGGACAGGAAGCAATCAGCCCCAGCATTTT
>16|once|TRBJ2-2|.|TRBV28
CASSFGGPLRGGELFF
TGTGCCAGCAGTTTCGGGGGCCCCCTGAGGGGCGGGGAGCTGTTTTTT
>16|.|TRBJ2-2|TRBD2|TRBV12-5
CASGLTSGGVTGELFF
TGTGCTAGTGGTTTGACTAGCGGGGGCGTCACCGGGGAGCTGTTTTTT
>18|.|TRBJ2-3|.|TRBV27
CASSLSLAGDMEADTQYF
TGTGCCAGCAGTTTATCGTTAGCAGGGGACATGGAGGCAGATACGCAGTATTTT
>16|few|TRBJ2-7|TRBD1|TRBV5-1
CASSEPAGTGSYEQYF
TGCGCCAGCAGCGAACCTGCCGGGACAGGGTCCTACGAGCAGTACTTC
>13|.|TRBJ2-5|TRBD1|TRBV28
CASSFDRVSTQYF
TGTGCCAGCAGTTTCGACAGGGTCTCGACGCAGTACTTC
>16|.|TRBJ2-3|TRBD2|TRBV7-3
CASSPMSRGASDTQYF
TGTGCCAGCAGCCCGATGTCGCGGGGGGCATCAGATACGCAGTATTTT
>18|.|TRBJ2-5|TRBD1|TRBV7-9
CASSSKLPGQRNQETQYF
TGTGCCAGCAGCTCAAAACTCCCGGGACAGAGAAACCAAGAGACCCAGTACTTC
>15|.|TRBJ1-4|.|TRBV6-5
CASSYSGGFGEKLFF
TGTGCCAGCAGTTACTCCGGGGGCTTCGGTGAAAAACTGTTTTTT
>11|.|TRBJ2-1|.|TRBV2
CASSAGFEQFF
TGTGCCAGCAGTGCAGGGTTTGAGCAGTTCTTC
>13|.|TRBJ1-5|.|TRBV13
CASSLGGDQPQHF
TGTGCCAGCAGCTTAGGAGGTGACCAGCCCCAGCATTTT
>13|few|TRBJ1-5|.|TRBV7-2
CASSLKSNQPQHF
TGTGCCAGCAGCTTGAAAAGCAATCAGCCCCAGCATTTT
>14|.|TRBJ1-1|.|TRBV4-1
CASSQVQGIAEAFF
TGCGCCAGCAGCCAAGTGCAGGGTATCGCTGAAGCTTTCTTT
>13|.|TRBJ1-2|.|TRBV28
CASSLPREGGYTF
TGTGCCAGCAGTTTACCCCGGGAAGGAGGCTACACCTTC
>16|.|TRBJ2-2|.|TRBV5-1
CASSGFARPNTGELFF
TGCGCCAGCAGTGGATTTGCCAGGCCTAACACCGGGGAGCTGTTTTTT
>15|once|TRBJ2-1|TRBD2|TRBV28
CASGPDSGRFDEQFF
TGTGCCAGCGGACCGGATAGCGGGAGGTTTGATGAGCAGTTCTTC
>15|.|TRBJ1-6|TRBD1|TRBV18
CASSRTRDRDSPLHF
TGTGCCAGCTCACGCACCCGGGACAGGGATTCACCCCTCCACTTT
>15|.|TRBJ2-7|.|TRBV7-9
CASSLGVPQIPEQYF
TGTGCCAGCAGCTTAGGAGTACCCCAAATTCCCGAGCAGTACTTC
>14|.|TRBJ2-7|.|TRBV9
CASSVERNAYEQYF
TGTGCCAGCAGCGTCGAGCGGAACGCCTACGAGCAGTACTTC
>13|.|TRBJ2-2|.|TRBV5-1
CASGGLNTGELFF
TGCGCCAGCGGGGGGTTGAACACCGGGGAGCTGTTTTTT
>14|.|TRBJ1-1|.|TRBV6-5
CASSYSLGNTEAFF
TGTGCCAGCAGTTACTCTTTGGGAAACACTGAAGCTTTCTTT
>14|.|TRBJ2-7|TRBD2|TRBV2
CASEALADSYEQYF
TGTGCCAGCGAGGCTCTAGCGGACTCCTACGAGCAGTACTTC
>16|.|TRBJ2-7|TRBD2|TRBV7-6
CASSPKSSGETYEQYF
TGTGCCAGCAGCCCGAAATCTAGCGGGGAGACCTACGAGCAGTACTTC
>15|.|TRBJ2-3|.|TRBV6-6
CASAKTEGGTDTQYF
TGTGCCAGCGCAAAGACAGAGGGGGGCACAGATACGCAGTATTTT
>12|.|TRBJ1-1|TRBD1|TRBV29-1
CSYRGLNTEAFF
TGCAGCTACAGGGGTCTGAACACTGAAGCTTTCTTT
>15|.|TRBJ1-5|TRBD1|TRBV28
CASSWTGNSNQPQHF
TGTGCCAGCAGTTGGACAGGGAATAGCAATCAGCCCCAGCATTTT
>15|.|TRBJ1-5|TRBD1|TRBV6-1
CASSSRQGALQPQHF
TGTGCCAGCAGTTCCAGACAGGGGGCGCTTCAGCCCCAGCATTTT
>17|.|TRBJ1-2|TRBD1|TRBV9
CASSPQTGPAFRSDYTF
TGTGCCAGCAGCCCCCAGACAGGGCCAGCCTTCAGGTCTGACTACACCTTC
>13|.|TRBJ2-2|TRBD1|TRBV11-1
CASSRTGTGELFF
TGTGCCAGCAGCCGGACAGGGACCGGGGAGCTGTTTTTT
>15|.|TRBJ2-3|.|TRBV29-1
CSVEIPPSSTDTQYF
TGCAGCGTTGAAATCCCCCCTTCTAGCACAGATACGCAGTATTTT
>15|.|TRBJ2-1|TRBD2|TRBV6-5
CASSKTSGRADEQFF
TGTGCCAGCAGTAAAACTAGCGGGAGGGCGGATGAGCAGTTCTTC
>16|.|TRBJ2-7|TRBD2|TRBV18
CASSQLSGSGKDEQYF
TGTGCCAGCTCACAACTTTCGGGAAGCGGGAAGGACGAGCAGTACTTC
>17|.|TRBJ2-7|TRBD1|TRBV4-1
CASSQEPPDRGSYEQYF
TGCGCCAGCAGCCAAGAGCCACCGGACAGGGGGTCCTACGAGCAGTACTTC
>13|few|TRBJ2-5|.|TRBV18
CASSPASDEVQYF
TGTGCCAGCTCACCTGCTAGCGATGAGGTCCAGTACTTC
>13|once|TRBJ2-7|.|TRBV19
CANPGDTSYEQYF
TGTGCCAACCCAGGGGACACCTCCTACGAGCAGTACTTC
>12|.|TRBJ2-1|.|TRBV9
CASSPGGEEQFF
TGTGCCAGCAGCCCCGGTGGAGAAGAGCAGTTCTTC
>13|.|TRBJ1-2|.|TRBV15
CATSRDRNYGYTF
TGTGCCACCAGCAGAGACCGGAACTATGGCTACACCTTC
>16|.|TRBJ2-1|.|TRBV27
CASSSQDSRYDNEQFF
TGTGCCAGCAGTTCGCAAGATTCTAGGTACGACAATGAGCAGTTCTTC
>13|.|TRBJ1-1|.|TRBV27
CASKPGTDLEAFF
TGTGCCAGCAAACCGGGTACTGACTTGGAAGCTTTCTTT
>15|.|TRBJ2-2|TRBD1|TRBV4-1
CASSFGTGNTGELFF
TGCGCCAGCAGCTTCGGGACAGGGAACACCGGGGAGCTGTTTTTT
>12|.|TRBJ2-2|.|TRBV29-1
CSGRDLTGELFF
TGCAGCGGAAGGGATCTGACCGGGGAGCTGTTTTTT
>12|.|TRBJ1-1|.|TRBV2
CASSEGPTEAFF
TGTGCCAGCAGTGAGGGGCCCACTGAAGCTTTCTTT